Listed here is a single T cell receptor beta chain. The data are from a study of blood T cell repertoires in COVID-19. As for the study in general: Donors in the United States, Italy and Spain gave samples during acute or convalescent COVID-19. The analysed material was cDNA or gDNA that came from T cells, B-cell-depleted T cells, or PBMCs.

Per germline, CDR1 MNHEY and CDR2 SVGAGI. This CDR3 has 14 residues. V shed 0 bases and J shed 11 bases, with 13 bases lying between them. Original analysis: Amplification from reference gene primers served as the basis for estimated nucleated cell counts. Some clones are missing from TCRdb's copy, which holds only in-frame ones; the method was immunoSEQ multiplex PCR. The DNA was the basis for D and trimming; V, J and clone size are from that table. The table has about 70,000 clones, roughly 87% seen once; the top ten hold about 30%. Sequencing was performed on peripheral blood. The rearrangement uses TRBV6-5 and TRBJ1-4; D is possibly TRBD1 (6 bases). The TCR was taken from an elderly woman with active or convalescent COVID-19. The CDR3 coding sequence is TGTGCCAGCAGTTACTCGACAGGTTTCGGGAAACTGTTTTTT. This sequence encodes CASSYSTGFGKLFF.